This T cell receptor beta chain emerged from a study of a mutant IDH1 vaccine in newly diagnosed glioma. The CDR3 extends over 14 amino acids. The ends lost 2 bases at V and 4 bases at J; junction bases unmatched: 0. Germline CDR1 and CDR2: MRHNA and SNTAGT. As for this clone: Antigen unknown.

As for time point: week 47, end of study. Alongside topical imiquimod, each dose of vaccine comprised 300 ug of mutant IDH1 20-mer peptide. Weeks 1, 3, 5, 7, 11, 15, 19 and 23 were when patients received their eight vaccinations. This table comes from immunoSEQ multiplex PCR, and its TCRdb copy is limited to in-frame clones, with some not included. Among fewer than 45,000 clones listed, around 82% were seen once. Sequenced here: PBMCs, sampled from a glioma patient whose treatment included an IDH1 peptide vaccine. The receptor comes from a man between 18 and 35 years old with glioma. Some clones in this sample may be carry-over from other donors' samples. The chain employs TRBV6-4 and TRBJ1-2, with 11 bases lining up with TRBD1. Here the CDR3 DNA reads TGTGCCAGCAGTGACGGGACAGGGGGCTATGGCTACACCTTC. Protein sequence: CASSDGTGGYGYTF.